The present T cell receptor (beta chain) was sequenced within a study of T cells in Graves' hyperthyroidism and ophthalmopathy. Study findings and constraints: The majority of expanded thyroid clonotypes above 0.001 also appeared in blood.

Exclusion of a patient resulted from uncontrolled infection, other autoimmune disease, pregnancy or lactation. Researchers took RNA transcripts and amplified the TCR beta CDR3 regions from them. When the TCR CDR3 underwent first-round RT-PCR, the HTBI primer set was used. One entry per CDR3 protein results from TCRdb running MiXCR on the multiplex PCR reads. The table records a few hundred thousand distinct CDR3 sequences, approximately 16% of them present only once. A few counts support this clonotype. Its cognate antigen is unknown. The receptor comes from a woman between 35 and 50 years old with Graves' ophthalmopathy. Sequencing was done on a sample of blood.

The CDR3 protein is CASTFQGETEAFF. CDR3 coding DNA: TGTGCCAGCACTTTTCAGGGGGAAACTGAAGCTTTCTTT. This chain connects TRBV2 to TRBJ1-1; 7 bases map to TRBD1. This CDR3 comprises 13 residues. With 7 bases clipped from V and 5 bases from J, the junction kept 7 bases outside the gene matches. Germline-derived CDR1 and CDR2 are SNHLY and FYNNEI.